This T cell receptor beta chain is from a study of T cells after somatic rescue of genetic block. The assay was immunoSEQ multiplex PCR, and TCRdb's table has in-frame clones only and misses some. This sample has about 67,000 clones, with 92% found just once. V lost 1 base and J lost 2, with 11 bases in between. The CDR3 is made up of 15 amino acids. Germline V gene data show CDR1 as KGHSH and CDR2 as LQKENI. Sequencing input: peripheral blood mononuclear cells (PBMCs). The clonotype comes from a man aged 35 to 55. The rearrangement uses TRBV18 and TRBJ2-5; the D gene is possibly TRBD1 (6 bases). The chain's CDR3 is CASSPLRQGQETQYF. The CDR3 DNA reads as TGTGCCAGCTCACCACTCCGCCAGGGGCAAGAGACCCAGTACTTC. The whole variable domain, filled in from reference TRBV18 and TRBJ2-5, reads NAGVMQNPRHLVRRRGQEARLRCSPMKGHSHVYWYRQLPEEGLKFMVYLQKENIIDESGMPKERFSAEFPKEGPSILRIQQVVRGDSAAYFCASSPLRQGQETQYFGPGTRLLVL.